The subject of this entry is one T cell receptor beta chain. What it binds is not known. The data stem from a study of T cells expressing NK-cell markers. Study-level points and caveats: The share of CD8+ T cells held by dominant NKG2C+ clonotypes was about 1.0-7.5% in more than 5 donors.

Production of TCR beta cDNA relied on 5'RACE template switching with UMIs. TCRdb re-called the 5' RACE reads and shows each CDR3 protein once, DNA omitted. Its table lists about 380,000 distinct CDR3 sequences. The CDR3 contains 16 residues. This receptor was identified in a man aged 18 to 69 in good health. The chain employs TRBV12-3 or TRBV12-4 and TRBJ1-4; the D gene TCRdb calls, TRBD1, cannot be checked with no DNA. The sequenced sample consisted of blood T cells: a sorted CD56 or NKG2C T cell subset, CD4+ or CD8+ T cells, or bulk PBMC T cells (not recorded which). CDR3 sequence reads: CASSLGGYLTNEKLFF.